These T cell receptor beta chains were read from a single sample in a study of T-cell memory formation after mild COVID-19. TCRdb reprocessed the 5' RACE reads with MiXCR, giving one entry per CDR3 protein. The sample has approximately 400,000 distinct CDR3 sequences, approximately 24% seen once. Sequences were obtained from PBMCs or a T cell subset sorted from them (not recorded which). The source is an adult woman who had mild COVID-19 (a few samples of this study predate the infection). Cell type and time point are not known. The CDR3 runs from the conserved cysteine through the conserved F or W. The order of the fields is D gene, clone size, J gene, V gene, CDR3 protein, CDR3 DNA. D genes are given only for firm matches. Rows may omit the clone size; those that give it use once, few, many or a size class.

D gene: TRBD1; clone size: -; J gene: TRBJ2-7; V gene: TRBV27; CDR3 protein: CASSAPGQGAYEQYF; CDR3 DNA: TGTGCCAGCAGTGCTCCGGGACAGGGGGCCTACGAGCAGTACTTC
D gene: -; clone size: few; J gene: TRBJ2-5; V gene: TRBV10-3; CDR3 protein: CAISAWGEETQYF; CDR3 DNA: TGTGCCATCAGTGCGTGGGGCGAAGAGACCCAGTACTTC
D gene: -; clone size: -; J gene: TRBJ2-5; V gene: TRBV7-9; CDR3 protein: CASSPQGGPTQYF; CDR3 DNA: TGTGCCAGCAGCCCCCAGGGGGGACCGACCCAGTACTTC
D gene: -; clone size: -; J gene: TRBJ2-3; V gene: TRBV6-5; CDR3 protein: CASSKRTGTDTQYF; CDR3 DNA: TGTGCCAGCAGCAAACGGACGGGCACAGATACGCAGTATTTT
D gene: TRBD2; clone size: -; J gene: TRBJ2-1; V gene: TRBV5-1; CDR3 protein: CASNRRRREWGSEQFF; CDR3 DNA: TGCGCCAGCAATCGGCGGCGGCGGGAGTGGGGTTCTGAGCAGTTCTTC
D gene: -; clone size: once; J gene: TRBJ1-1; V gene: TRBV5-1; CDR3 protein: CASSLDRIPNTEAFF; CDR3 DNA: TGCGCCAGCAGCTTGGACCGGATCCCTAACACTGAAGCTTTCTTT
D gene: -; clone size: once; J gene: TRBJ2-1; V gene: TRBV20-1; CDR3 protein: CSASSGSSSYNEQFF; CDR3 DNA: TGCAGTGCTAGTTCGGGCTCAAGCTCCTACAATGAGCAGTTCTTC
D gene: -; clone size: -; J gene: TRBJ2-7; V gene: TRBV5-8; CDR3 protein: CASRMTYEQYF; CDR3 DNA: TGTGCCAGCAGAATGACGTACGAGCAGTACTTC
D gene: -; clone size: few; J gene: TRBJ1-1; V gene: TRBV6-1; CDR3 protein: CASSEGQLMNTEAFF; CDR3 DNA: TGTGCCAGCAGTGAGGGTCAGCTAATGAACACTGAAGCTTTCTTT
D gene: -; clone size: -; J gene: TRBJ2-5; V gene: TRBV4-1; CDR3 protein: CASSQDRAGETQYF; CDR3 DNA: TGCGCCAGCAGCCAAGACAGGGCCGGAGAGACCCAGTACTTC
D gene: -; clone size: -; J gene: TRBJ2-3; V gene: TRBV5-6; CDR3 protein: CASSLDVGSFTDTQYF; CDR3 DNA: TGTGCCAGCAGCTTGGACGTCGGCAGCTTCACAGATACGCAGTATTTT
D gene: TRBD2; clone size: -; J gene: TRBJ2-5; V gene: TRBV7-3; CDR3 protein: CASSVLAGSGQYF; CDR3 DNA: TGTGCCAGCAGCGTGCTAGCGGGGTCGGGCCAGTACTTC
D gene: TRBD2; clone size: few; J gene: TRBJ2-7; V gene: TRBV11-2; CDR3 protein: CASSRLGTTAYEQYF; CDR3 DNA: TGTGCCAGCAGTCGACTGGGGACTACCGCCTACGAGCAGTACTTC
D gene: TRBD1; clone size: few; J gene: TRBJ2-1; V gene: TRBV7-2; CDR3 protein: CASSLGQGAGNEQFF; CDR3 DNA: TGTGCCAGCAGCCTCGGACAGGGGGCAGGGAATGAGCAGTTCTTC
D gene: TRBD2; clone size: few; J gene: TRBJ2-3; V gene: TRBV5-1; CDR3 protein: CASSAWTSGGADTQYF; CDR3 DNA: TGCGCCAGCAGCGCCTGGACTAGCGGGGGGGCCGATACGCAGTATTTT
D gene: -; clone size: few; J gene: TRBJ2-5; V gene: TRBV5-1; CDR3 protein: CASSLVAAEQETQYF; CDR3 DNA: TGCGCCAGCAGCTTGGTCGCCGCAGAACAAGAGACCCAGTACTTC
D gene: -; clone size: -; J gene: TRBJ1-2; V gene: TRBV2; CDR3 protein: CASSDLNYGYTF; CDR3 DNA: TGTGCCAGCAGTGACCTCAACTATGGCTACACCTTC
D gene: TRBD1; clone size: few; J gene: TRBJ1-2; V gene: TRBV4-1; CDR3 protein: CASGFGDRGVGYTF; CDR3 DNA: TGCGCCAGCGGTTTCGGGGACAGGGGAGTTGGCTACACCTTC
D gene: TRBD2; clone size: once; J gene: TRBJ2-7; V gene: TRBV5-5; CDR3 protein: CASSLELAGGPSTYEQYF; CDR3 DNA: TGTGCCAGCAGCTTGGAGTTAGCGGGAGGGCCCTCTACCTACGAGCAGTACTTC
D gene: TRBD2; clone size: -; J gene: TRBJ2-5; V gene: TRBV6-6; CDR3 protein: CASSKLAVQETQYF; CDR3 DNA: TGTGCCAGCAGTAAGCTAGCGGTACAAGAGACCCAGTACTTC
D gene: -; clone size: once; J gene: TRBJ2-2; V gene: TRBV6-5; CDR3 protein: CASSYRGGAGELFF; CDR3 DNA: TGTGCCAGCAGTTACAGGGGCGGGGCCGGGGAGCTGTTTTTT
D gene: -; clone size: few; J gene: TRBJ1-2; V gene: TRBV25-1; CDR3 protein: CASSDAGAGYTF; CDR3 DNA: TGTGCCAGCAGTGACGCAGGGGCTGGCTACACCTTC
D gene: TRBD2; clone size: -; J gene: TRBJ2-7; V gene: TRBV6-6; CDR3 protein: CASSYSGGGIYEQYF; CDR3 DNA: TGTGCCAGCAGTTACTCTGGCGGGGGGATATACGAGCAGTACTTC
D gene: -; clone size: few; J gene: TRBJ1-6; V gene: TRBV20-1; CDR3 protein: CSARVAPIADSPLHF; CDR3 DNA: TGCAGTGCTAGGGTCGCTCCTATAGCGGACTCACCCCTCCACTTT
D gene: -; clone size: few; J gene: TRBJ1-1; V gene: TRBV4-2; CDR3 protein: CASSQPRGLNTEAFF; CDR3 DNA: TGTGCCAGCAGCCAACCTCGGGGGTTGAACACTGAAGCTTTCTTT
D gene: TRBD1; clone size: few; J gene: TRBJ2-7; V gene: TRBV7-9; CDR3 protein: CASSPPGTGLTYEQYF; CDR3 DNA: TGTGCCAGCAGCCCCCCGGGGACAGGGCTGACCTACGAGCAGTACTTC
D gene: -; clone size: -; J gene: TRBJ2-7; V gene: TRBV7-2; CDR3 protein: CASSRGPSDSYEQYF; CDR3 DNA: TGTGCCAGCAGCAGGGGACCGAGCGACTCCTACGAGCAGTACTTC
D gene: -; clone size: -; J gene: TRBJ2-5; V gene: TRBV5-1; CDR3 protein: CASYLTLETQYF; CDR3 DNA: TGCGCCAGTTATCTGACGCTGGAGACCCAGTACTTC
D gene: TRBD2; clone size: few; J gene: TRBJ2-5; V gene: TRBV5-1; CDR3 protein: CASGLAGQETQYF; CDR3 DNA: TGCGCCAGTGGACTAGCGGGACAAGAGACCCAGTACTTC
D gene: TRBD2; clone size: -; J gene: TRBJ2-7; V gene: TRBV27; CDR3 protein: CASSLRAGVYEQYF; CDR3 DNA: TGTGCCAGCAGTTTACGAGCGGGAGTGTACGAGCAGTACTTC
D gene: -; clone size: -; J gene: TRBJ2-1; V gene: TRBV5-1; CDR3 protein: CASSPSGHRSYNEQFF; CDR3 DNA: TGCGCCAGCAGCCCGTCGGGACACCGCTCCTACAATGAGCAGTTCTTC
D gene: TRBD2; clone size: few; J gene: TRBJ2-1; V gene: TRBV7-8; CDR3 protein: CASSSGTSGRAGYNEQFF; CDR3 DNA: TGTGCCAGCAGCTCCGGGACTAGCGGGAGGGCCGGCTACAATGAGCAGTTCTTC
D gene: -; clone size: few; J gene: TRBJ1-1; V gene: TRBV27; CDR3 protein: CASSLGKDTEAFF; CDR3 DNA: TGTGCCAGCAGTTTAGGGAAGGACACTGAAGCTTTCTTT
D gene: -; clone size: -; J gene: TRBJ2-5; V gene: TRBV18; CDR3 protein: CASSPGRGRQETQYF; CDR3 DNA: TGTGCCAGCTCACCAGGCAGGGGCCGCCAAGAGACCCAGTACTTC
D gene: -; clone size: -; J gene: TRBJ1-2; V gene: TRBV24-1; CDR3 protein: CATSDLPSHGYTF; CDR3 DNA: TGTGCCACCAGTGATTTGCCGAGTCATGGCTACACCTTC
D gene: -; clone size: many; J gene: TRBJ2-7; V gene: TRBV3-1; CDR3 protein: CASSRSTYEQYF; CDR3 DNA: TGTGCCAGCAGCCGATCCACCTACGAGCAGTACTTC
D gene: -; clone size: -; J gene: TRBJ2-7; V gene: TRBV20-1; CDR3 protein: CSARNPGTSRPYEQYF; CDR3 DNA: TGCAGTGCAAGGAACCCTGGGACTTCCCGTCCCTACGAGCAGTACTTC
D gene: TRBD1; clone size: few; J gene: TRBJ1-5; V gene: TRBV20-1; CDR3 protein: CSARSTGESNQPQHF; CDR3 DNA: TGCAGTGCTCGATCGACAGGGGAGAGCAATCAGCCCCAGCATTTT
D gene: -; clone size: once; J gene: TRBJ2-2; V gene: TRBV27; CDR3 protein: CASKNARSNTGELFF; CDR3 DNA: TGTGCCAGCAAGAATGCCAGATCGAACACCGGGGAGCTGTTTTTT
D gene: TRBD2; clone size: -; J gene: TRBJ2-1; V gene: TRBV7-9; CDR3 protein: CASSLAPSGGNEQFF; CDR3 DNA: TGTGCCAGCAGCTTAGCGCCTAGCGGGGGTAATGAGCAGTTCTTC
D gene: -; clone size: -; J gene: TRBJ2-1; V gene: TRBV28; CDR3 protein: CASLDWGREFF; CDR3 DNA: TGTGCCAGCCTCGATTGGGGCCGGGAGTTCTTC
D gene: -; clone size: -; J gene: TRBJ2-7; V gene: TRBV6-5; CDR3 protein: CASSSLAPSREQYF; CDR3 DNA: TGTGCCAGCAGTTCACTAGCCCCCTCTAGGGAGCAGTACTTC
D gene: -; clone size: -; J gene: TRBJ2-1; V gene: TRBV7-9; CDR3 protein: CASSLEDGIRVYNEQFF; CDR3 DNA: TGTGCCAGCAGCTTAGAGGACGGAATACGGGTGTACAATGAGCAGTTCTTC
D gene: -; clone size: -; J gene: TRBJ2-7; V gene: TRBV7-9; CDR3 protein: CASSPPEGERCEQYF; CDR3 DNA: TGTGCCAGCAGCCCACCGGAGGGGGAAAGGTGCGAGCAGTACTTC
D gene: TRBD1; clone size: -; J gene: TRBJ2-7; V gene: TRBV7-9; CDR3 protein: CASSPKQGAYEQYF; CDR3 DNA: TGTGCCAGCAGCCCAAAGCAGGGGGCCTACGAGCAGTACTTC
D gene: -; clone size: few; J gene: TRBJ1-3; V gene: TRBV2; CDR3 protein: CASRKGESSGNTIYF; CDR3 DNA: TGTGCCAGCAGGAAAGGGGAGAGCTCTGGAAACACCATATATTTT
D gene: TRBD1; clone size: few; J gene: TRBJ2-7; V gene: TRBV10-3; CDR3 protein: CAMARVGQGAREQYF; CDR3 DNA: TGTGCCATGGCGCGTGTCGGACAGGGGGCAAGGGAGCAGTACTTC
D gene: TRBD1; clone size: -; J gene: TRBJ1-1; V gene: TRBV5-1; CDR3 protein: CASSLAGTGKAEAFF; CDR3 DNA: TGCGCCAGCAGCTTGGCCGGGACAGGGAAAGCTGAAGCTTTCTTT
D gene: -; clone size: few; J gene: TRBJ1-6; V gene: TRBV9; CDR3 protein: CASSVEGFNNSPLHF; CDR3 DNA: TGTGCCAGCAGCGTAGAAGGGTTCAATAATTCACCCCTCCACTTT
D gene: TRBD1; clone size: -; J gene: TRBJ2-7; V gene: TRBV10-3; CDR3 protein: CAIRTGTGGYEQYF; CDR3 DNA: TGTGCCATCAGAACCGGGACAGGGGGCTACGAGCAGTACTTC
D gene: -; clone size: -; J gene: TRBJ2-1; V gene: TRBV20-1; CDR3 protein: CSASSGGGNEQFF; CDR3 DNA: TGCAGTGCTAGTAGCGGAGGAGGGAATGAGCAGTTCTTC